These 25 T cell receptor beta chains share one sample of origin, sequenced in a study of shared clonotypes between healthy human individuals. Sequencing used immunoSEQ multiplex PCR; TCRdb keeps in-frame clones, though not all of them. The top ten clones hold about 0.054% of a sample with around 550,000 clones, around 96% of them seen once. Input material: naive CD4+ T cells sorted from blood. Subset reported: CD45RA+ positively selected. These receptors were obtained from a woman younger than 45 in good health.

The rearrangement joins TRBV10-3 to TRBJ1-1, with 8 nucleotides matching TRBD1. Germline CDR1 reads ENHRY; CDR2 reads SYGVKD. The CDR3 runs to 16 residues. V gave up 11 bases and J gave up 3 bases; unmatched junction bases: 17. CDR3 in amino acids: CAAGLRQGNWDTEAFF. DNA of the CDR3: TGTGCCGCTGGATTAAGACAGGGGAATTGGGACACTGAAGCTTTCTTT.

The chain has TRBV7-2 and TRBJ2-7; D unresolved. Looked up from germline, CDR1 is SGHTA and CDR2 is FQGNSA. Trimming removed 1 base from V and 4 bases from J, with 11 bases in between. The CDR3 extends over 14 amino acids. CDR3 sequence: CASSLEAARYEQYF. The CDR3 DNA follows: TGTGCCAGCAGCTTAGAGGCGGCTAGGTACGAGCAGTACTTC.

The V call is TRBV7-9, the J call TRBJ2-1, with a possible D match to TRBD1 (6 bases). Trimming took 5 bases from V and 8 from J, leaving 10 bases between them. Germline lookup yields CDR1 SEHNR and CDR2 FQNEAQ (reference sequence). This CDR3 is built from 12 residues. CDR3 nucleotide sequence: TGTGCCAGCAGCCCGCGGACAGATGAGCAGTTCTTC. Its protein product is CASSPRTDEQFF.

The chain is built from TRBV5-6 and TRBJ2-5; TRBD2 might be the D (5 bases). CDR3 length: 15 amino acids. The V gene lost 2 bases and the J gene lost 2 bases, with 13 bases spanning the gap. From germline, CDR1 is SGHDT and CDR2 YYEEEE. The CDR3: CASSFNTRLQETQYF. The DNA for the CDR3 is TGTGCCAGCAGCTTTAACACAAGACTACAAGAGACCCAGTACTTC.

This chain connects TRBV6-5 to TRBJ1-5; maybe TRBD1 (5 bases). This CDR3 has 15 amino acids. V shed 0 bases and J shed 6 bases, with 12 bases lying between them. Germline CDR1 reads MNHEY; CDR2 reads SVGAGI. CDR3 in DNA: TGTGCCAGCAGTTACTCGGGGGAGTTAGGTCAGCCCCAGCATTTT. It yields the protein CASSYSGELGQPQHF.

V and J are TRBV11-3 and TRBJ1-1, with no clear D. V lost 3 bases and J lost 3, with 8 bases in between. Germline V gene data show CDR1 as SGHNT and CDR2 as YENEEA. The CDR3 has 13 residues. CDR3 amino acids: CASSFSSDTEAFF. In nucleotides, the CDR3 is TGTGCCAGCAGCTTCAGCAGTGACACTGAAGCTTTCTTT.

This clone was found once. DNA for the CDR3: TGTGCCAGCAGCCTTAGGACTAGCGATACCGGGGAGCTGTTTTTT. Its protein product is CASSLRTSDTGELFF. The rearrangement links TRBV7-8 to TRBJ2-2; TRBD2 matches at 9 bases. Per the germline V gene, CDR1 is SGHVS and CDR2 is FQNEAQ. The CDR3 loop spans 15 amino acids. Trimming took 5 bases from V and 5 from J; bases not matched to a gene: 6. Drawing the rest from reference TRBV7-8 and TRBJ2-2, the complete variable domain is GAGVSQSPRYKVAKRGQDVALRCDPISGHVSLFWYQQALGQGPEFLTYFQNEAQLDKSGLPSDRFFAERPEGSVSTLKIQRTQQEDSAVYLCASSLRTSDTGELFFGEGSRLTVL.

The V and J genes are TRBV14 and TRBJ2-1; D remains ambiguous. V was trimmed by 3 bases and J by 12 bases, leaving 18 bases between them. In germline, CDR1 is SGHDN, CDR2 FVKESK. CDR3 size: 14 residues. CDR3 in amino acids: CASSQLSQLSGQFF. The CDR3 region has the DNA TGTGCCAGCAGCCAGTTGAGTCAGCTCTCAGGGCAGTTCTTC.

This chain uses TRBV20-1 with TRBJ2-7, with D hard to call. This CDR3 has 10 amino acids. V was trimmed by 3 bases and J by 5 bases, leaving 5 bases between them. Per germline, CDR1 DFQATT and CDR2 SNEGSKA (reference sequence). In DNA form, the CDR3 reads TGCAGTGCTAGTCTACACGAGCAGTACTTC. Its translation: CSASLHEQYF.

The chain uses TRBV19 and TRBJ1-2; a possible D gene is TRBD1 (5 bases). V lost 3 bases and J 1 base, leaving 9 bases between the germline ends. CDR1 and CDR2 from the germline V gene are LNHDA and SQIVND (reference sequence). The CDR3 contains 14 residues. In DNA, the CDR3 is TGTGCCAGTAGTATCCCAGGGATTAACTATGGCTACACCTTC. This codes for CASSIPGINYGYTF.

The rearrangement uses TRBV6-1 and TRBJ2-1; possibly TRBD1 or TRBD2 for D (5 bases each). The CDR3 has 15 residues. In germline, CDR1 is MNHNS, CDR2 SASEGT. Trimming shortened V by 6 bases and J by 4 bases, and 16 bases separated the two germline ends. Here the CDR3 reads CASRPAGTAYNEQFF. CDR3 coding DNA: TGTGCCAGCAGACCCGCCGGGACGGCTTACAATGAGCAGTTCTTC.

The chain carries TRBV19 and TRBJ2-5; weak D call: TRBD2 (6 bases). This CDR3 is 14 amino acids long. V shed 4 bases and J shed 5 bases, with 14 bases lying between them. The germline gives CDR1 LNHDA, CDR2 SQIVND (reference sequence). Here the CDR3 DNA reads TGTGCCAGTAGTAGGAGCGGAGGGCGGGAGACCCAGTACTTC. It yields the protein CASSRSGGRETQYF.

V usage is TRBV29-1 and J usage is TRBJ2-7; 10 nucleotides line up with TRBD1. V was pared by 6 bases and J by 0 bases, with 8 bases of the junction left unmatched. The CDR3 runs to 15 residues. Germline V gives CDR1 SQVTM, CDR2 ANQGSEA. In DNA form, the CDR3 reads TGCAGCGTCCGCACGGGGACAGGGGCCTCCTACGAGCAGTACTTC. The encoded protein is CSVRTGTGASYEQYF.

The V gene is TRBV5-1, the J gene TRBJ2-7; TRBD2 matches 7 bases. In germline, CDR1 is SGHRS, CDR2 YFSETQ. V shed 0 bases, J shed 7 bases, and the junction held 13 bases outside the gene matches. The CDR3 is made up of 16 amino acids. Here the CDR3 reads CASSLVGTTLLEEQYF. The CDR3 DNA reads TGCGCCAGCAGCTTGGTTGGGACTACACTCTTAGAAGAGCAGTACTTC.

DNA for the CDR3: TGTGCCTGGAGTGCAAGTCTGTACGAGCAGTACTTC. Protein product: CAWSASLYEQYF. This sequence joins TRBV30 and TRBJ2-7; the D is unclear. This CDR3 comprises 12 residues. V was clipped by 1 base and J by 4 bases, with 8 bases between them. Germline CDR1 and CDR2: GTSNPN and SVGIG (reference sequence).

This rearrangement joins TRBV15 to TRBJ2-1; D is unresolved. Trimming removed 2 bases at V and 0 bases at J, with 8 bases between. The CDR3 contains 15 residues. Germline V lookup: CDR1 LNHNV, CDR2 YYDKDF (reference sequence). CDR3 protein: CATSRWTASYNEQFF. Here the CDR3 DNA reads TGTGCCACCAGCAGATGGACGGCCTCCTACAATGAGCAGTTCTTC.

The chain has TRBV18 and TRBJ2-1; D may correspond to TRBD1 or TRBD2 (5 bases each). CDR1 and CDR2 (germline): KGHSH, LQKENI. CDR3 length: 15 residues. Trimming removed 2 bases from V and 8 bases from J, with 16 bases in between. The CDR3 nucleotides are TGTGCCAGCTCACCAGAAATGCTAGCAGGGTATGAGCAGTTCTTC. Translated, it gives CASSPEMLAGYEQFF.

This chain links TRBV11-1 with TRBJ2-7; TRBD2 matches at 7 bases. Germline-derived CDR1 and CDR2 are SGHAT and FQDESV (reference sequence). J was trimmed by 0 bases and V by 2 bases; bases with no gene match: 4. The CDR3 contains 15 residues. The CDR3 sequence: CASSLTSANSYEQYF. DNA for the CDR3: TGTGCCAGCAGCTTAACTAGCGCAAACTCCTACGAGCAGTACTTC.

The chain uses TRBV28 and TRBJ2-7; a weak D match, TRBD1 (5 bases). The ends were cut back, 6 bases at V and 4 bases at J, with 13 bases in the middle. Germline V gives CDR1 MDHEN, CDR2 SYDVKM. This CDR3 has 13 amino acids. This chain's CDR3 is CASSGLKGYEQYF. CDR3 in DNA: TGTGCCAGCAGCGGGTTGAAGGGGTACGAGCAGTACTTC.

The chain carries TRBV11-1 and TRBJ2-5; D may be TRBD1 or TRBD2 (6 bases each). The CDR3 contains 14 residues. The germline V gene has CDR1 SGHAT and CDR2 FQDESV (reference sequence). Trimming removed 4 bases from V and 5 bases from J, with 14 bases in between. The CDR3 DNA sequence: TGTGCCAGCAGCTGGAGGGGGGAGGTGGAGACCCAGTACTTC. Translated: CASSWRGEVETQYF. Complete variable domain (other parts from reference TRBV11-1 and TRBJ2-5): EAEVAQSPRYKITEKSQAVAFWCDPISGHATLYWYRQILGQGPELLVQFQDESVVDDSQLPKDRFSAERLKGVDSTLKIQPAELGDSAMYLCASSWRGEVETQYFGPGTRLLVL.

J is TRBJ2-6 and V is TRBV6-6; no firm D call. This CDR3 has 15 amino acids. Trimming pared 2 bases from V and 0 bases from J, leaving 5 bases between. CDR1 and CDR2 (germline): MNHNY, SVGAGI (reference sequence). The CDR3 bases are TGTGCCAGCAGTTACGCAAGCTCTGGGGCCAACGTCCTGACTTTC. Its translation: CASSYASSGANVLTF.

The chain employs TRBV4-1 and TRBJ2-3; 8 bases map to TRBD2. In germline, CDR1 is MGHRA, CDR2 YSYEKL. V dropped 2 bases and J dropped 4; count of bases not matched to a gene: 5. CDR3 length: 15 residues. CDR3 protein: CASSQPGLDSDTQYF. The CDR3 nucleotides read TGCGCCAGCAGCCAACCGGGACTAGATTCAGATACGCAGTATTTT.

J is TRBJ2-5 and V is TRBV4-1; 9 bases line up with TRBD2. This CDR3 region has 15 residues. After removal of 4 bases from V and 3 bases from J, the junction contained 6 bases not matched to a gene. Germline values: CDR1 MGHRA, CDR2 YSYEKL. Here the CDR3 reads CASSPRASGEETQYF. CDR3 in DNA: TGCGCCAGCAGCCCTCGGGCTAGCGGGGAAGAGACCCAGTACTTC.

This chain links TRBV5-1 with TRBJ2-7; 9 bases map to TRBD1. This CDR3 has 14 residues. The V gene's germline CDR1 is SGHRS and CDR2 YFSETQ. V dropped 4 bases and J dropped 7; count of bases not matched to a gene: 9. Here the CDR3 reads CASSEPGQGLEQYF. The CDR3 coding sequence is TGCGCCAGCAGCGAACCGGGACAGGGTTTGGAGCAGTACTTC.

The chain combines TRBV9 with TRBJ1-5; D is ambiguous. The CDR3 sequence is 18 residues long. V was cut by 0 bases and J by 1 base, with 17 bases left in between. CDR1 and CDR2 (germline): SGDLS, YYNGEE. CDR3 nucleotide sequence: TGTGCCAGCAGCGTAGAGTCGGGAGGGCGGAGGAGCAATCAGCCCCAGCATTTT. Its translation: CASSVESGGRRSNQPQHF.